This is a list of T cell receptor beta chains from one sample in a study of blood T cell repertoires in COVID-19. TCRdb's copy holds only in-frame clones and misses some; the assay was immunoSEQ multiplex PCR. Here the sample spans 200,000 or so clones, around 87% being singletons. Input material: peripheral blood. The receptors here all came from a man in his fifties or sixties with acute or convalescent COVID-19. The CDR3 runs from the conserved cysteine through the conserved F or W. The order of the fields is clone size, V gene, J gene, CDR3 protein. Expanded clones are given a class, and other clones once, few, many or no size at all.

clone_size: .; v_call: TRBV7-7; j_call: TRBJ2-1; cdr3_aa: CASSPSRQGVGEQFF
clone_size: .; v_call: TRBV5-4; j_call: TRBJ1-1; cdr3_aa: CASSLAGGAGDTEAFF
clone_size: .; v_call: TRBV9; j_call: TRBJ1-6; cdr3_aa: CASSASDSPSINSPLHF
clone_size: once; v_call: TRBV6-2/TRBV6-3; j_call: TRBJ1-2; cdr3_aa: CASSYSTGGFGYGYTF
clone_size: .; v_call: TRBV6-6; j_call: TRBJ1-6; cdr3_aa: CASSYSGQGNNSPLHF
clone_size: .; v_call: TRBV9; j_call: TRBJ1-3; cdr3_aa: CASSASTGTGNTIYF
clone_size: .; v_call: TRBV19; j_call: TRBJ2-1; cdr3_aa: CATTTIAGGPGEQFF
clone_size: .; v_call: TRBV5-8; j_call: TRBJ1-1; cdr3_aa: CASRRVAPNTEAFF
clone_size: .; v_call: TRBV6-5; j_call: TRBJ1-2; cdr3_aa: CASSYSNRGRDGYTF
clone_size: .; v_call: TRBV4-1; j_call: TRBJ1-4; cdr3_aa: CASSQVRYEKLFF
clone_size: .; v_call: TRBV5-1; j_call: TRBJ2-7; cdr3_aa: CASSLALRGYEQYF
clone_size: .; v_call: TRBV27; j_call: TRBJ2-2; cdr3_aa: CASSSYGAGELFF
clone_size: .; v_call: TRBV7-8; j_call: TRBJ2-7; cdr3_aa: CASSPGLAGPYEQYF
clone_size: .; v_call: TRBV7-8; j_call: TRBJ2-5; cdr3_aa: CASTVPGQETQYF
clone_size: .; v_call: TRBV6-2/TRBV6-3; j_call: TRBJ2-7; cdr3_aa: CASSHTSLYEQYF
clone_size: .; v_call: TRBV14; j_call: TRBJ2-4; cdr3_aa: CASSQGADSLAKNIQYF
clone_size: .; v_call: TRBV5-1; j_call: TRBJ2-1; cdr3_aa: CASSLSAGGHYNEQFF
clone_size: .; v_call: TRBV19; j_call: TRBJ1-1; cdr3_aa: CASSPGRGNTEAFF
clone_size: .; v_call: TRBV7-9; j_call: TRBJ2-1; cdr3_aa: CASSLAGAITYNEQFF
clone_size: .; v_call: TRBV11-2; j_call: TRBJ1-5; cdr3_aa: CASSLGGVGQPQHF
clone_size: once; v_call: TRBV5-4; j_call: TRBJ1-3; cdr3_aa: CASGLQGGNTIYF
clone_size: .; v_call: TRBV5-6; j_call: TRBJ1-1; cdr3_aa: CASSLDVGQFMNTEAFF
clone_size: .; v_call: TRBV3-1/TRBV3-2; j_call: TRBJ1-2; cdr3_aa: CASSQGDRAMGGYTF
clone_size: .; v_call: TRBV6-5; j_call: TRBJ1-2; cdr3_aa: CASSQTPNYGYTF
clone_size: .; v_call: TRBV28; j_call: TRBJ2-3; cdr3_aa: CASSSGADTQYF
clone_size: .; v_call: TRBV18; j_call: TRBJ1-5; cdr3_aa: CASSPPGGQGAQPQHF
clone_size: .; v_call: TRBV19; j_call: TRBJ2-7; cdr3_aa: CASSIELGSVQYF